This T cell receptor beta chain stems from a study of cytomegalovirus exposure and HLA in healthy donors. Study-level results: Rarity characterized most TCR sequences, yet some public TCRs appeared in many donors. Presence/absence results assume similar sequencing depth per donor, which may not hold. In a later analysis, most CMV-associated TCR beta chains appeared HLA-restricted.

Unrecorded immune exposure was likely among donors, who were nominally healthy when sampled. The CDR3 contains 13 residues. The germline V and J ends were trimmed by 5 bases and 2 bases, with 8 bases remaining between them. CDR1 and CDR2 from the germline V gene are LNHNV and YYDKDF (reference sequence). To note about this clone: The antigen is not known.

Amplification used 60 Vbeta primers and 13 Jbeta primers. This table comes from immunoSEQ multiplex PCR, and its TCRdb copy is limited to in-frame clones, with some not included. Here the sample spans 120,000 or so clones, over 70% being singletons. The sequencing input was PBMCs. This receptor was obtained from a female donor in good health and CMV-seronegative. The V gene is TRBV15, the J gene TRBJ2-3; D unclear. CDR3 in DNA: TGTGCCACCAGCGGCGGAGCCACAGATACGCAGTATTTT. Its translation: CATSGGATDTQYF.